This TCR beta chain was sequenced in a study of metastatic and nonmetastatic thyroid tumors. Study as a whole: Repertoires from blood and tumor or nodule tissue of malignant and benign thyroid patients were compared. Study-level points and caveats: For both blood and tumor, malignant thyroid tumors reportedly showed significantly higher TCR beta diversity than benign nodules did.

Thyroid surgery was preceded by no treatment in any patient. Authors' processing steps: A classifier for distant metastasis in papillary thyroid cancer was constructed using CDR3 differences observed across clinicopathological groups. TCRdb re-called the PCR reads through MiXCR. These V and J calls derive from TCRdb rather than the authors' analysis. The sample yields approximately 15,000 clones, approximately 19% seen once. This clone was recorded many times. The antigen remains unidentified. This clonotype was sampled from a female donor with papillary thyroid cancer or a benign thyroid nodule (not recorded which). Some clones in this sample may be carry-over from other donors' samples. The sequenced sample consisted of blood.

CDR3 residues: CSARARTSLETQYF. The CDR3 DNA follows: TGCAGTGCTAGAGCCCGGACTAGCTTGGAGACCCAGTACTTC. This sequence joins TRBV20-1 and TRBJ2-5; TRBD2 agrees at 8 bases. The CDR3 runs 14 residues. Germline-derived CDR1 and CDR2 are DFQATT and SNEGSKA (reference sequence). The V gene end was trimmed by 1 base and the J gene end by 5 bases; junction bases not matched to a gene: 6.